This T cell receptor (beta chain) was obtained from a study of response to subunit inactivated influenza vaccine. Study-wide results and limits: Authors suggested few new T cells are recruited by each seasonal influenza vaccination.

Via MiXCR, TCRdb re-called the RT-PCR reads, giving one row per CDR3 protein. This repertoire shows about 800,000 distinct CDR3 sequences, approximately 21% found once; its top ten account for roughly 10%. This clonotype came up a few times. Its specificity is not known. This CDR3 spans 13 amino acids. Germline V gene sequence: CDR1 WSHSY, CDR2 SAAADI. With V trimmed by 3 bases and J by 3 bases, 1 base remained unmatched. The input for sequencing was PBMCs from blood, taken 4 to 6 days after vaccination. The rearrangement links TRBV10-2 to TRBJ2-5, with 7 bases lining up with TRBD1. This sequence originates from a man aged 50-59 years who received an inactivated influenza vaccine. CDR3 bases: TGCGCCAGCAGTGAACAGGGGAAAGAGACCCAGTACTTC. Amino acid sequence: CASSEQGKETQYF.